The 8 T cell receptor beta chains below come from one sample, sequenced in a study of T-cell memory formation after mild COVID-19. TCRdb re-called the 5' RACE reads with MiXCR, one entry per CDR3 protein. The sample gives roughly 350,000 distinct CDR3 sequences, 25% to 30% of which show up once; roughly 12% is in the top ten. Sequencing input: PBMCs or a T cell subset sorted from them (not recorded which). These receptors came from an adult woman who had mild COVID-19 (a few samples of this study predate the infection). Cell type and time point are not known.

V gene TRBV4-2 combines with J gene TRBJ2-2; no definite D call. The V end was cut by 4 bases, the J end by 8 bases, with 8 bases between. Germline V gene sequence: CDR1 LGHNA, CDR2 YNFKEQ. This CDR3 is 12 amino acids long. The CDR3 DNA follows: TGTGCCAGCAGCCTTCGAGAGGGGGAGCTGTTTTTT. Its protein product is CASSLREGELFF.

The CDR3 bases are TGTGCCAGCAGCCTTAGCGGGGGTAGCACAGATACGCAGTATTTT. Translating gives CASSLSGGSTDTQYF. This rearrangement joins TRBV9 to TRBJ2-3; 9 nucleotides line up with TRBD2. With V trimmed by 4 bases and J by 0 bases, 3 bases remained unmatched. The germline gives CDR1 SGDLS, CDR2 YYNGEE. This CDR3 spans 15 amino acids.

The chain recombines TRBV3-1 with TRBJ1-6; 10 positions agree with TRBD1. The CDR3 contains 13 residues. Per the germline V gene, CDR1 is LGHDT and CDR2 is YNNKEL (reference sequence). J was trimmed by 9 bases and V by 6 bases; bases with no gene match: 2. Here the CDR3 reads CASRRTGGSPLHF. DNA of the CDR3: TGTGCCAGCAGACGGACAGGGGGTTCACCCCTCCACTTT.

This clonotype turned up a few times. The rearrangement joins TRBV9 to TRBJ2-3; 10 nucleotides agree with TRBD1. The length of the CDR3 is 15 residues. Germline-derived CDR1 and CDR2 are SGDLS and YYNGEE. The V segment lost 3 bases and the J segment 3 bases; nucleotides outside the gene matches: 4. The CDR3 bases are TGTGCCAGCAGCGGAGACAGGGGGCGTACAGATACGCAGTATTTT. It specifies CASSGDRGRTDTQYF.

This clonotype was counted a few times. The rearrangement uses TRBV12-3 or TRBV12-4 and TRBJ2-1, with D perhaps TRBD2 (6 bases). With 3 bases removed from V and 9 bases from J, the gap between germline ends came to 18 bases. This CDR3 is built from 15 residues. CDR3 amino acids: CASSFIQGGGSEQFF. The CDR3 coding sequence is TGTGCCAGCAGTTTCATCCAGGGAGGAGGTAGTGAGCAGTTCTTC.

This clonotype was seen a few times. The chain uses TRBV11-1 and TRBJ2-1; the D gene is possibly TRBD2 (5 bases). This CDR3 has 15 residues. V was pared by 4 bases and J by 8 bases, with 18 bases between. Germline V gene data show CDR1 as SGHAT and CDR2 as FQDESV (reference sequence). As DNA, the CDR3 is TGTGCCAGCAGCTCGGACTCGTTCTGGGTGGATGAGCAGTTCTTC. Amino acid sequence: CASSSDSFWVDEQFF.

This clonotype turned up a few times. The chain links TRBV2 to TRBJ1-1, with D uncertain. Germline V CDR1 and CDR2: SNHLY, FYNNEI. Trimming pared 1 base from V and 7 bases from J, leaving 10 bases between. This CDR3 region has 13 residues. The CDR3 protein is CASSEVGRSEAFF. The CDR3 DNA is TGTGCCAGCAGTGAAGTGGGAAGGAGTGAAGCTTTCTTT.

This sequence joins TRBV7-3 and TRBJ2-3; 8 bases are a match to TRBD1. This CDR3 is built from 15 residues. CDR1 and CDR2 (germline): SGHTA, FQGTGA. J was trimmed by 1 base and V by 6 bases; bases with no gene match: 6. In nucleotides, the CDR3 is TGTGCCAGCAGACCAGGGGGCTCGGGCACAGATACGCAGTATTTT. Its translation is CASRPGGSGTDTQYF.